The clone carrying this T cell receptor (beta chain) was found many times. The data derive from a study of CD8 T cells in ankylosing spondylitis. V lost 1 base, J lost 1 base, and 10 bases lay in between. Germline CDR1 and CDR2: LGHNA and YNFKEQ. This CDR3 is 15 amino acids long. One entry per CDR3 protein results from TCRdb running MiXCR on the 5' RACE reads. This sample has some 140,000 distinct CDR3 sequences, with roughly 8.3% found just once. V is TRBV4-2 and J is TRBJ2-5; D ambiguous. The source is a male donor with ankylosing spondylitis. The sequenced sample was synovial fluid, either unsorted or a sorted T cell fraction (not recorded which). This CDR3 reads CASSQGAAIQETQYF. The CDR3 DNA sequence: TGTGCCAGCAGCCAAGGGGCAGCCATCCAAGAGACCCAGTACTTC.